Below are 4 T cell receptor beta chains sequenced from a single sample in a study of chemoradiotherapy in HPV16-positive cancers. Sequenced by immunoSEQ multiplex PCR; TCRdb stores in-frame clones only, minus some. The sample shows tens of thousands of clones, more than 80% of them seen only once. This specimen was blood, taken from a patient who underwent chemoradiotherapy. The receptors derive from a human donor with HPV-associated anogenital cancer.

The CDR3 here is CAWRRSYEQYF. CDR3 DNA: TGTGCCTGGAGACGGAGTTACGAGCAGTACTTC. This chain joins TRBV30 and TRBJ2-7; D is uncertain. CDR3 length: 11 amino acids. The germline V and J ends were trimmed by 3 bases and 4 bases, with 7 bases remaining between them. CDR1 is GTSNPN, CDR2 SVGIG, per germline (reference sequence). Based on the CDR3 plus reference TRBV30 and TRBJ2-7, the full variable domain is SQTIHQWPATLVQPVGSPLSLECTVEGTSNPNLYWYRQAAGRGLQLLFYSVGIGQISSEVPQNLSASRPQDRQFILSSKKLLLSDSGFYLCAWRRSYEQYFGPGTRLTVT.

V is TRBV9 and J is TRBJ2-1; a weak D match, TRBD1 (5 bases). Trimming cost V 7 bases and J 2 bases, with 7 bases left between them. This CDR3 is built from 12 residues. Germline lookup yields CDR1 SGDLS and CDR2 YYNGEE. The CDR3 loop is CASSRAYNEQFF. The CDR3 DNA reads TGTGCCAGCTCCAGGGCCTACAATGAGCAGTTCTTC.

This chain connects TRBV11-2 to TRBJ2-7, with D maybe TRBD2 (6 bases). This CDR3 contains 16 residues. CDR1 is SGHAT and CDR2 is FQNNGV in the germline V gene. The ends were cut back, 6 bases at V and 4 bases at J, with 22 bases in the middle. The CDR3 region has the DNA TGTGCCAGCAGTCGGAGCACCGGGACTGACAATTACGAGCAGTACTTC. It specifies CASSRSTGTDNYEQYF.

J is TRBJ2-1 and V is TRBV5-1, with unresolved D. Trimming shortened V by 4 bases and J by 3 bases, and 17 bases separated the two germline ends. Germline CDR1 reads SGHRS; CDR2 reads YFSETQ. The CDR3 has 16 amino acids. The CDR3 DNA reads TGCGCCAGCAGCGACGTTTCGCGGACCGACTACAATGAGCAGTTCTTC. Translation: CASSDVSRTDYNEQFF.